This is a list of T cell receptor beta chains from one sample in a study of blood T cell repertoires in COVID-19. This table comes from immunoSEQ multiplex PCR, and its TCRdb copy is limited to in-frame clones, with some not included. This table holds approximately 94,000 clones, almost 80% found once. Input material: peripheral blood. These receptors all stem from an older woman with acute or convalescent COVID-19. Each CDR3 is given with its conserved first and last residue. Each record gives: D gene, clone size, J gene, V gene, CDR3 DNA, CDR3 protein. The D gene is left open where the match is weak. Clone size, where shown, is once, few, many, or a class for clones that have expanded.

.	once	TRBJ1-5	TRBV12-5	TGTGCTAGTGGATCGGGGGGCTTAAGCAATCAGCCCCAGCATTTT	CASGSGGLSNQPQHF
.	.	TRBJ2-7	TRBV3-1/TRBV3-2	TGTGCCAGCAGCGACGTGGGACTGGGTCAAAACGAGCAGTACTTC	CASSDVGLGQNEQYF
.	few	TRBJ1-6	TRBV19	TGTGCCAGTAGTCCCTCATCGGTTGCCTATAATTCACCCCTCCACTTT	CASSPSSVAYNSPLHF
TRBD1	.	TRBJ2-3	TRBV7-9	TGTGCCAGCAGCGGCGGGACAGGGGGCCGGGGCACAGATACGCAGTATTTT	CASSGGTGGRGTDTQYF
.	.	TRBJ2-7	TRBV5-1	TGCGCCAGCAAGGTCTTGGAGTTTCCCTACGAGCAGTACTTC	CASKVLEFPYEQYF
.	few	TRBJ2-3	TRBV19	TGTGCCAGTAGTAAGCAGGTTAGCACAGATACGCAGTATTTT	CASSKQVSTDTQYF
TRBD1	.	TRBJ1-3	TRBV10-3	TGTGCCATCCTCGCTAAGGGGGCTGCTGGAAACACCATATATTTT	CAILAKGAAGNTIYF
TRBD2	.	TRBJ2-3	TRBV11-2	TGTGCCAGCAGCTTATCTCTCGGGACTAGCGGGGGGGCCACAGATACGCAGTATTTT	CASSLSLGTSGGATDTQYF
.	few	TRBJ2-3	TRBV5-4	TGTGCCAGCAGCCGCGAATTCCAGGGGGATACGCAGTATTTT	CASSREFQGDTQYF
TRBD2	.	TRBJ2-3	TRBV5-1	TGCGCCAGCAGCCTGACCCTAGCGGGGGGGCTTACAGATACGCAGTATTTT	CASSLTLAGGLTDTQYF
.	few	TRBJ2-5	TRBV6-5	TGTGCCAGCTCCCAGGGTTGGGAGACCCAGTACTTC	CASSQGWETQYF
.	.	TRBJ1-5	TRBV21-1	TGTGCCAGCAGCCCCAGCCGGGACAGATTCAATCAGCCCCAGCATTTT	CASSPSRDRFNQPQHF
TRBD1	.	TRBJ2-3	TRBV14	TGTGCCAGCAGCCAGTTCACAGGGGCGCCATTCACAGATACGCAGTATTTT	CASSQFTGAPFTDTQYF
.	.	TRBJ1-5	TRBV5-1	TGCGCCAGCAGCTTGGATCCCCAGGGTGGACGGCAGCCCCAGCATTTT	CASSLDPQGGRQPQHF
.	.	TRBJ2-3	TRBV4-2	TGTGCCAGCAGCCAAGGGCTGAGGGCTAGCGAAGATACGCAGTATTTT	CASSQGLRASEDTQYF
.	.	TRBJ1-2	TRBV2	TGTGCCAGCAGGACTTCCGGGGGGCTAGGGCCCGTGACCTATGGCTACACCTTC	CASRTSGGLGPVTYGYTF
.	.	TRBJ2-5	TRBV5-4	TGTGCCAGCAGCGTAGCCGGGTCCCAAGAGACCCAGTACTTC	CASSVAGSQETQYF
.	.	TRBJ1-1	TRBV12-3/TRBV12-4	TGTGCCAGCAGTCCCGGGACATTCACTGAAGCTTTCTTT	CASSPGTFTEAFF
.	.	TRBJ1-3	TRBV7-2	TGTGCCAGCAGCTTGCCAGGAACTGGAAACACCATATATTTT	CASSLPGTGNTIYF
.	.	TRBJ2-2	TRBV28	TGTGCCAGCAGATTCTCTGGGCCTGAGAGCGGGGAGCTGTTTTTT	CASRFSGPESGELFF
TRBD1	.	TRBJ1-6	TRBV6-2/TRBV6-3	TGTGCCAGCAGTCCACCTCCCGACAGGGAGAATTCACCCCTCCACTTT	CASSPPPDRENSPLHF
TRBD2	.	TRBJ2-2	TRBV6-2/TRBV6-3	TGTGCCAGCAGTTACTTGGGACTACCAAACACCGGGGAGCTGTTTTTT	CASSYLGLPNTGELFF
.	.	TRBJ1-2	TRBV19	TGTGCCAGTAGTATTTCGACAGGTTTATACAGCTATGGCTACACCTTC	CASSISTGLYSYGYTF
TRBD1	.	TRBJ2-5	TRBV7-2	TGTGCCAGCAGCCAACGGACAGGGGGCCGAGAGACCCAGTACTTC	CASSQRTGGRETQYF
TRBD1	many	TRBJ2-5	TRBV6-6	TGTGCCAGCAGTACAGGGGGCCAAGAGACCCAGTACTTC	CASSTGGQETQYF
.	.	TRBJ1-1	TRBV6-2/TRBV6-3	TGTGCCAGCAGTTACGGACCCCTGGGGGGCACTGAAGCTTTCTTT	CASSYGPLGGTEAFF
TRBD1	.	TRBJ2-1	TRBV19	TGTGCCAGTAGTGGCTGGGCAGGGGGCAATGAGCAGTTCTTC	CASSGWAGGNEQFF
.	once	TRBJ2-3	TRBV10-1	TGCGCCAGCAGCCTGAGGGCAACAGATACGCAGTATTTT	CASSLRATDTQYF
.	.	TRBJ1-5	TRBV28	TGTGCCAGCAGTTTGACAGGCGTTGATAGCAATCAGCCCCAGCATTTT	CASSLTGVDSNQPQHF
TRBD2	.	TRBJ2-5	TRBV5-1	TGCGCCAGCAGCACCGCCGGGGGGTCGGTGGGGACCCAGTACTTC	CASSTAGGSVGTQYF
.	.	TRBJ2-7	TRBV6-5	TGTGCCAGCAGTTACTCGGTCGGGGGCTCCTACGAGCAGTACTTC	CASSYSVGGSYEQYF
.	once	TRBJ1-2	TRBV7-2	TGTGCCAGCAGCTTACAGCAGGGCTATGGCTACACCTTC	CASSLQQGYGYTF
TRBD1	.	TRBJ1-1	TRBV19	TGTGCCAGTCATCAGGGGGCCACTGAAGCTTTCTTT	CASHQGATEAFF
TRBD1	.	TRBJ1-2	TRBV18	TGTGCCAGCTCTCCGGGACAGGGGTTTAATGGCTACACCTTC	CASSPGQGFNGYTF
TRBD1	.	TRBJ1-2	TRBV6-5	TGTGCCAGCAGTCACCGGACAGGGGATAGGGATGGCTACACCTTC	CASSHRTGDRDGYTF
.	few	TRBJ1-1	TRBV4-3	TGCGCCAGCAGGTTCGGAGTGAACACTGAAGCTTTCTTT	CASRFGVNTEAFF
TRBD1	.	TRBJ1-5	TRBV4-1	TGCGCCAGCAGCCAAGTTGGGACAGGGGTACATCAGCCCCAGCATTTT	CASSQVGTGVHQPQHF
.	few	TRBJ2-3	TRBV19	TGTGCCAGCGGTCGATCCACAGATACGCAGTATTTT	CASGRSTDTQYF
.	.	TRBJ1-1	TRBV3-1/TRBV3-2	TGTGCCAGCAGCCAAACAAATCGTGGTACTGAAGCTTTCTTT	CASSQTNRGTEAFF
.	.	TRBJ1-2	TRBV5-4	TGTGCCAGCAGCTTAAGGCTCGAGGGCGTGGGCTACACCTTC	CASSLRLEGVGYTF
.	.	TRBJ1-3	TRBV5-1	TGCGCCAGCAGCTTAAGCACAGGGTTCTCTGGAAACACCATATATTTT	CASSLSTGFSGNTIYF
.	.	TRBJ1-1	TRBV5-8	TGTGCCAGCAGCTTGGCTGGGCTTATGAACACTGAAGCTTTCTTT	CASSLAGLMNTEAFF
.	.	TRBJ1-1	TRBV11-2	TGTGCCAGCAGCTTAGCCCTTACTGAAGCTTTCTTT	CASSLALTEAFF
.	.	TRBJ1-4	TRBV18	TGTGCCAGCTCACCTTCGGGTCGGGGGACTAATGAAAAACTGTTTTTT	CASSPSGRGTNEKLFF
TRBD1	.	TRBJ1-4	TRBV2	TGTGCCAGCAGTGGGCTGACAGGGATCAGGGAAAAACTGTTTTTT	CASSGLTGIREKLFF
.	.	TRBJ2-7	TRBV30	TGTGCCTGGAGGGACTTCTCCTACGAGCAGTACTTC	CAWRDFSYEQYF
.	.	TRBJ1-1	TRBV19	TGTGCCAGTAGGAGGACACAATCGAACACTGAAGCTTTCTTT	CASRRTQSNTEAFF
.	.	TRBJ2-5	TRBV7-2	TGTGCCAGCAGCTTACCAGGTGAAGAGACCCAGTACTTC	CASSLPGEETQYF
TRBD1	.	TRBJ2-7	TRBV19	TGTGCCAGTATGGGGGCGAGGGGGCCCGAGCAGTACTTC	CASMGARGPEQYF
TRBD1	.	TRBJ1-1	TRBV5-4	TGTGCCAGCAGCCGTAAAGGGACAGTTGAAGCTTTCTTT	CASSRKGTVEAFF
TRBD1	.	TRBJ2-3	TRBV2	TGTGCCAGCAGTAATATGCCAGGGGGAGATACGCAGTATTTT	CASSNMPGGDTQYF
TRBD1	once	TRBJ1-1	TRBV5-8	TGTGCCAGCAGCTTTCTCAGGGGGCATGCTTTCTTT	CASSFLRGHAFF